This T cell receptor beta chain comes out of a study of spatial heterogeneity in lung cancer. TCRdb redid the calling of the 5' RACE reads with MiXCR, one entry per CDR3 protein. The table has 16,000 or so distinct CDR3 sequences, about 6.1% seen once. In regard to this clonotype: Its antigen is not known. This beta chain was picked up by a library intended for alpha chains and is off target, so its count carries little meaning.

Time point specified: sample taken at primary tumor resection. Sequencing of whole RNA from tumor, nontumor lung or frozen PBMC involved no sorting. Findings of the study overall: Counts of expanded intratumoral alpha and beta TCRs tracked tumor mutation counts. Expanded TCRs classified as ubiquitous or regional were counted, and these counts tracked ubiquitous and regional nonsynonymous mutations, respectively. Tumor T-cell coverage was an estimated 7% or so for alpha and approximately 13% for beta chains.

The sequencing here drew on lung tumor tissue, taken at surgery. This receptor was identified in a female donor with early-stage non-small cell lung cancer.

CDR3 bases: TGCAGTGCTAGCCTCACACTAGCGGGAGTTCATGAGCAGTTCTTC. Translating it yields CSASLTLAGVHEQFF. The gene calls are TRBV20-1 and TRBJ2-1, with 11 bases fitting TRBD2. The CDR3 is 15 residues long. The germline V gene has CDR1 DFQATT and CDR2 SNEGSKA (reference sequence). Germline trimming cut 3 bases from V and 8 bases from J; bases unmatched to any gene: 9.